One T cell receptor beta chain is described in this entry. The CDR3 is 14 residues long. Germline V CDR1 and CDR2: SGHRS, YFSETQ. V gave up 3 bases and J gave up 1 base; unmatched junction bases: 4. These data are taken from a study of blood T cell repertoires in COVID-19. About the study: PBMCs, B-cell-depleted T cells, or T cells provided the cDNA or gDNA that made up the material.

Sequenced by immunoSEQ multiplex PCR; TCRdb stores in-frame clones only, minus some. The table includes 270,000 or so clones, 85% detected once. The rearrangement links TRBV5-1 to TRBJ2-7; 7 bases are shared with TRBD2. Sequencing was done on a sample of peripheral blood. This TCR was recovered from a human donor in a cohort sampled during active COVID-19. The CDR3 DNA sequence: TGCGCCAGCAGCTGGCAGGGACTATCCTACGAGCAGTACTTC. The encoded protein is CASSWQGLSYEQYF.